The next 2 T cell receptor beta chains were all read from a single sample in a study of radiation and T cells in renal cell carcinoma. Assay: immunoSEQ multiplex PCR; the TCRdb copy retains only in-frame clones and omits some. The sample yields around 160,000 clones, about 87% seen once. Time point denoted: baseline pretreatment blood. As for treatment: 15 Gy SBRT to primary tumor, nephrectomy 4 weeks later. This material consisted of blood, taken from a patient whose treatment included radiotherapy and nephrectomy. The receptors here all came from a woman in her seventies with renal cell carcinoma.

The V call is TRBV7-6, the J call TRBJ2-1, with D perhaps TRBD2 (6 bases). The CDR3 is made up of 15 amino acids. CDR1 is SGHVS and CDR2 is FNYEAQ in the germline V gene. V lost 6 bases to trimming and J lost 8 bases, with 20 bases between them. Here the CDR3 DNA reads TGTGCCAGCAGTTCACTAGCACGGCAGAACCATGAGCAGTTCTTC. This codes for CASSSLARQNHEQFF.

This chain uses TRBV7-2 with TRBJ2-3; 11 bases match TRBD2. V was clipped by 5 bases and J by 0 bases; unmatched bases: 7. The CDR3 is 17 residues long. CDR1 and CDR2 from the germline V gene are SGHTA and FQGNSA. CDR3 DNA sequence: TGTGCCAGCAGCGCCCGTCGACTAGCGGGGAGCACAGATACGCAGTATTTT. Translation: CASSARRLAGSTDTQYF.